Each of the 2 T cell receptor beta chains below was sequenced from the same sample in a study of blood T cell repertoires in COVID-19. The repertoire was sequenced with immunoSEQ multiplex PCR; TCRdb's copy has only in-frame clones and lacks some. The sample includes 200,000 to 250,000 clones, about 91% seen only once; the top ten take under 8%. Sequencing used peripheral blood. The receptors come from a woman aged 25 to 39 with COVID-19, enrolled during active disease.

This rearrangement joins TRBV6-4 to TRBJ2-1, with 11 nucleotides matching TRBD2. This CDR3 spans 15 amino acids. Germline V lookup: CDR1 MRHNA, CDR2 SNTAGT. V gave up 6 bases and J gave up 8 bases; unmatched junction bases: 9. The CDR3 protein is CASSILAGGSDEQFF. CDR3 coding DNA: TGTGCCAGCAGCATCCTAGCGGGAGGAAGCGATGAGCAGTTCTTC.

Concerning this clone: In the same sample, other DNA sequences code for this CDR3. J is TRBJ2-5 and V is TRBV9, with a tentative D call TRBD2 (6 bases). The CDR3 contains 14 residues. V lost 4 bases and J lost 3, with 13 bases in between. Germline CDR1 is SGDLS and CDR2 is YYNGEE. This CDR3 is CASSPPGGEETQYF. For the CDR3, the DNA is TGTGCCAGCAGCCCCCCCGGAGGGGAAGAGACCCAGTACTTC. The variable domain in full, with the rest retrieved from reference TRBV9 and TRBJ2-5, is DSGVTQTPKHLITATGQRVTLRCSPRSGDLSVYWYQQSLDQGLQFLIQYYNGEERAKGNILERFSAQQFPDLHSELNLSSLELGDSALYFCASSPPGGEETQYFGPGTRLLVL.